This entry lists 24 T cell receptor beta chains sequenced from one sample in a study of cytomegalovirus exposure and HLA in healthy donors. The PCR used 60 Vbeta and 13 Jbeta primers. Repertoires were generated with immunoSEQ multiplex PCR, while TCRdb's copy carries only in-frame clones and drops some. The table lists about 160,000 clones, approximately 81% of them singletons. Sequencing used PBMCs. The receptor source for this set is a woman aged 25 to 39 in good health and CMV-seropositive.

The chain combines TRBV9 with TRBJ1-2; D is unclear. Germline CDR1 and CDR2: SGDLS and YYNGEE. Trimming pared 3 bases from V and 5 bases from J, leaving 11 bases between. The CDR3 spans 13 residues. CDR3 sequence reads: CASSDGSFYGYTF. The CDR3 coding sequence is TGTGCCAGCAGCGATGGGAGTTTTTATGGCTACACCTTC. The full variable domain, in which reference TRBV9 and TRBJ1-2 provide the parts outside the CDR3, is DSGVTQTPKHLITATGQRVTLRCSPRSGDLSVYWYQQSLDQGLQFLIQYYNGEERAKGNILERFSAQQFPDLHSELNLSSLELGDSALYFCASSDGSFYGYTFGSGTRLTVV.

The chain has TRBV5-1 and TRBJ2-3; D is possibly TRBD2 (5 bases). The CDR3 totals 14 residues. From germline, CDR1 is SGHRS and CDR2 YFSETQ. Trimming took off 1 base at V and 6 bases at J, with 12 bases between the two ends. This CDR3 reads CASSLLNGMDTQYF. CDR3 bases: TGCGCCAGCAGCTTGCTCAACGGGATGGATACGCAGTATTTT.

This clone was detected only once. The rearrangement uses TRBV5-6 and TRBJ2-1; D is perhaps TRBD1 (5 bases). The CDR3 totals 13 residues. Germline loops: CDR1 SGHDT, CDR2 YYEEEE. V lost 2 bases, J lost 10 bases, and 13 bases lay in between. The CDR3 sequence: CASSLYRSWEQFF. The DNA for the CDR3 is TGTGCCAGCAGCTTATACAGGTCGTGGGAGCAGTTCTTC.

The genes are TRBV2 and TRBJ2-1, with D perhaps matching TRBD1 (5 bases). In germline, CDR1 is SNHLY, CDR2 FYNNEI. The CDR3 is made up of 12 amino acids. V was pared by 9 bases and J by 0 bases, with 6 bases between. The CDR3 protein is CARGDSYNEQFF. CDR3 nucleotides: TGTGCCAGAGGGGACTCCTACAATGAGCAGTTCTTC.

The gene calls are TRBV4-2 and TRBJ2-7, with a tentative D call TRBD1 (5 bases). V lost 1 base to trimming and J lost 0 bases, with 7 bases between them. CDR1 LGHNA and CDR2 YNFKEQ come from the germline V gene. The CDR3 length is 14 residues. The CDR3 region is CASSQVDSSYEQYF. CDR3 nucleotides: TGTGCCAGCAGCCAAGTCGACAGCTCCTACGAGCAGTACTTC.

V gene TRBV11-2 combines with J gene TRBJ2-3, with D unclear. V was shortened by 1 base and J by 10 bases, with 9 bases between the two germline ends. The CDR3 is 12 residues long. Germline V gene data show CDR1 as SGHAT and CDR2 as FQNNGV. The CDR3 reads CASSLGSVAQYF. CDR3 DNA sequence: TGTGCCAGCAGCTTAGGATCGGTTGCGCAGTATTTT.

The chain has TRBV28 and TRBJ1-1; possibly TRBD1 for D (5 bases). This CDR3 is 12 amino acids long. V was pared by 8 bases and J by 6 bases, with 13 bases between. CDR1 is MDHEN and CDR2 is SYDVKM in the germline V gene. The CDR3 loop is CASGMGPSEAFF. Here the CDR3 DNA reads TGTGCCAGCGGGATGGGGCCCTCTGAAGCTTTCTTT.

The chain combines TRBV5-1 with TRBJ2-2; 11 nucleotides line up with TRBD2. After removal of 4 bases from V and 5 bases from J, the junction contained 13 bases not matched to a gene. The CDR3 extends over 18 amino acids. The V gene's germline CDR1 is SGHRS and CDR2 YFSETQ. CDR3 in DNA: TGCGCCAGCAGCCCGACTCCTAGCGGGGGGCGGTATACCGGGGAGCTGTTTTTT. Translation: CASSPTPSGGRYTGELFF.

The genes are TRBV5-5 and TRBJ2-5; TRBD2 might be the D (7 bases). The V gene lost 3 bases and the J gene lost 5 bases, with 14 bases spanning the gap. The CDR3 runs to 14 residues. CDR1 is SGHKS and CDR2 is YYEKEE in the germline V gene (reference sequence). The CDR3 is CASSWGGGEETQYF. DNA for the CDR3: TGTGCCAGCAGCTGGGGAGGGGGGGAGGAGACCCAGTACTTC. The full variable domain, completed using reference TRBV5-5 and TRBJ2-5, is DAGVTQSPTHLIKTRGQQVTLRCSPISGHKSVSWYQQVLGQGPQFIFQYYEKEERGRGNFPDRFSARQFPNYSSELNVNALLLGDSALYLCASSWGGGEETQYFGPGTRLLVL.

The J gene is TRBJ1-1, the V gene TRBV6-6; the D gene is possibly TRBD1 (6 bases). The CDR3 is made up of 14 amino acids. In germline, CDR1 is MNHNY, CDR2 SVGAGI (reference sequence). The germline V and J ends were trimmed by 8 bases and 3 bases, with 16 bases remaining between them. The CDR3 nucleotides are TGTGCCAGCGGGTCGGGCAGGGGCTACACTGAAGCTTTCTTT. Its protein is CASGSGRGYTEAFF.

This chain uses TRBV10-2 with TRBJ1-5, with 7 bases identical to TRBD1. The germline gives CDR1 WSHSY, CDR2 SAAADI. Unmatched junction bases numbered 7, after V lost 8 bases and J lost 6 bases. The CDR3 consists of 13 residues. The CDR3 region is CASSRQGGQPQHF. The CDR3 DNA reads as TGCGCCAGCTCTCGACAGGGCGGTCAGCCCCAGCATTTT.

This chain connects TRBV6-4 to TRBJ2-2, with D hard to call. Trimming removed 4 bases at V and 6 bases at J, with 9 bases between. CDR1 MRHNA and CDR2 SNTAGT come from the germline V gene. This CDR3 contains 13 residues. Here the CDR3 DNA reads TGTGCCAGCAGTGCGGAGCAAGCCGGGGAGCTGTTTTTT. Its translation: CASSAEQAGELFF.

V is TRBV7-3 and J is TRBJ1-1; 7 bases match TRBD1. Trimming took 5 bases from V and 3 from J; bases not matched to a gene: 6. This CDR3 has 14 residues. In germline, CDR1 is SGHTA, CDR2 FQGTGA. The CDR3 DNA reads TGTGCCAGCAGCCTGGGGACAGTCCACACTGAAGCTTTCTTT. Its translation is CASSLGTVHTEAFF.

V is TRBV1 and J is TRBJ1-1. TRBV1 is listed as a pseudogene. CDR3 length: 16 residues. The CDR3 DNA reads as TGCACCAGCAGCCAGGGGGGGAGCAGGGAGCTGAAAGAAGCTTTCTTT. This encodes CTSSQGGSRELKEAFF.

The chain uses TRBV28 and TRBJ2-1, with 7 positions matching TRBD1. CDR3 size: 17 residues. V lost 2 bases and J lost 1; bases outside the gene matches: 8. Germline V CDR1 and CDR2: MDHEN, SYDVKM. The CDR3 bases are TGTGCCAGCAGTTTACCAATCGACAGGGCTTCCTACAATGAGCAGTTCTTC. Translated: CASSLPIDRASYNEQFF.

The chain is built from TRBV18 and TRBJ1-6, with a tentative D call TRBD1 (5 bases). CDR1 is KGHSH and CDR2 is LQKENI in the germline V gene. The germline V and J ends were trimmed by 3 bases and 6 bases, with 9 bases remaining between them. The CDR3 is 14 amino acids. CDR3 in amino acids: CASSPGRVNSPLHF. The CDR3 nucleotides are TGTGCCAGCTCACCGGGCAGGGTTAATTCACCCCTCCACTTT. The variable domain in full, with the rest retrieved from reference TRBV18 and TRBJ1-6, is NAGVMQNPRHLVRRRGQEARLRCSPMKGHSHVYWYRQLPEEGLKFMVYLQKENIIDESGMPKERFSAEFPKEGPSILRIQQVVRGDSAAYFCASSPGRVNSPLHFGNGTRLTVT.

The chain's CDR3 is CASSQAETDTQYF. The DNA of the CDR3 is TGTGCCAGCAGCCAAGCGGAAACAGATACGCAGTATTTT. The rearrangement uses TRBV7-3 and TRBJ2-3, with a weak D call TRBD2 (5 bases). Germline values: CDR1 SGHTA, CDR2 FQGTGA. The V end lost 5 bases, the J end lost 3 bases, and 9 bases lay between the germline ends. CDR3 length: 13 amino acids.

Concerning this clone: One end of the junction varies from germline; a read error may be responsible. The rearrangement uses TRBV28 and TRBJ1-2; TRBD1 agrees at 9 bases. Germline CDR1 and CDR2: MDHEN and SYDVKM. This CDR3 spans 16 amino acids. This chain's CDR3 is CASSLPPGQGIDGHTF. CDR3 in DNA: TGTGCCAGCAGTTTACCTCCGGGACAGGGTATAGATGGCCACACCTTC.

The chain uses TRBV5-1 and TRBJ1-3; TRBD1 is a possible D gene (5 bases). V lost 5 bases, J lost 0 bases, and 15 bases lay in between. The V gene's germline CDR1 is SGHRS and CDR2 YFSETQ. There are 16 residues in the CDR3. The CDR3 region has the DNA TGCGCCAGCAGTTTCGACAGACCCCTCTCTGGAAACACCATATATTTT. It is translated as CASSFDRPLSGNTIYF.

This chain connects TRBV7-9 to TRBJ2-1, with TRBD2 identical over 7 bases. Germline V gene sequence: CDR1 SEHNR, CDR2 FQNEAQ (reference sequence). This CDR3 comprises 11 residues. With V trimmed by 5 bases and J by 13 bases, 5 bases remained unmatched. CDR3 bases: TGTGCCAGCAGCCGAGGACTAGTACAGTTCTTC. Amino acid sequence: CASSRGLVQFF.

The chain uses TRBV5-6 and TRBJ1-2, with 10 bases aligning to TRBD1. V shed 2 bases and J 3 bases; nucleotides not matched to a gene: 1. Germline lookup yields CDR1 SGHDT and CDR2 YYEEEE. The CDR3 runs to 14 residues. The CDR3 DNA is TGTGCCAGCAGCTTAGGGACAGGGGACTATGGCTACACCTTC. This sequence encodes CASSLGTGDYGYTF.

The chain uses TRBV27 and TRBJ2-1; possibly TRBD2 for D (7 bases). Germline values: CDR1 MNHEY, CDR2 SMNVEV (reference sequence). Trimming cost V 7 bases and J 4 bases, with 17 bases left between them. CDR3 length equals 15 residues. CDR3 sequence reads: CASTMRGPAYNEQFF. As DNA, the CDR3 is TGTGCCAGCACTATGCGGGGGCCCGCATACAATGAGCAGTTCTTC.

The chain links TRBV4-2 to TRBJ2-1; weak D call: TRBD2 (5 bases). This CDR3 region has 15 residues. The V gene's germline CDR1 is LGHNA and CDR2 YNFKEQ. The V and J ends lost 0 bases and 10 bases respectively, with 16 bases between them. CDR3 region: CASSQDSGSYGEQFF. CDR3 DNA: TGTGCCAGCAGCCAAGACTCGGGGTCTTACGGGGAGCAGTTCTTC.

The chain uses TRBV5-1 and TRBJ1-2; D uncertain. Germline lookup yields CDR1 SGHRS and CDR2 YFSETQ. The CDR3 sequence is 17 residues long. V was cut by 5 bases and J by 0 bases, with 20 bases left in between. The CDR3 loop reads CASRSGQRGISNYGYTF. Here the CDR3 DNA reads TGCGCCAGCAGATCCGGGCAGCGCGGGATTTCTAACTATGGCTACACCTTC.